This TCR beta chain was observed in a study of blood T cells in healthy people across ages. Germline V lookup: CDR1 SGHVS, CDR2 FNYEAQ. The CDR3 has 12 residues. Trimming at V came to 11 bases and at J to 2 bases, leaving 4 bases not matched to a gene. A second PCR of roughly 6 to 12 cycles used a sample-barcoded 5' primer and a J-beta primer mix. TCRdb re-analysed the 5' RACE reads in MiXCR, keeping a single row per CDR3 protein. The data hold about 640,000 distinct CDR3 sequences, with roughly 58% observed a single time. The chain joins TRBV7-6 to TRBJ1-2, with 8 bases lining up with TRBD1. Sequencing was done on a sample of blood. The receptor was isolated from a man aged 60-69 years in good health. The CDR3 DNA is TGTGCCGGGCGGGACAGGAACTATGGCTACACCTTC. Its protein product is CAGRDRNYGYTF.